This T cell receptor (beta chain) was obtained from a study of long-term antiretroviral therapy in people with HIV. It was version v3.0 of the immunoSEQ assay that was run at survey level. Sequencing used immunoSEQ multiplex PCR; TCRdb keeps in-frame clones, though not all of them. There are tens of thousands of clones in the sample; around 95% occur only once, and about 3.1% lies in the top ten. Germline V gene sequence: CDR1 SGHTA, CDR2 FQGTGA. This CDR3 comprises 14 residues. Losses at the gene ends were 8 bases for V and 5 bases for J; bases not matched to a gene: 7. Sequences were derived from unsorted PBMCs, sampled 5.3 years after starting antiretroviral therapy. The chain is built from TRBV7-3 and TRBJ2-1; 9 bases map to TRBD2. This receptor was taken from a man between 45 and 60 years old with HIV. CDR3 region: CASRAGGPHNEQFF. The CDR3 DNA reads TGTGCCAGCCGCGCGGGGGGGCCCCACAATGAGCAGTTCTTC.